Listed below are T cell receptor beta chains from one sample, sequenced in a study of blood T cell repertoires in COVID-19. The method was immunoSEQ multiplex PCR; TCRdb's version includes in-frame clones alone and lacks a portion of them. The table includes 75,000 to 100,000 clones, over 70% detected once. The sample taken for sequencing was peripheral blood. All receptors come from a woman of 80 years or more with acute or convalescent COVID-19. Each CDR3 is given with its conserved first and last residue. A D gene is named only where the DNA matches it firmly. Rows may omit the clone size; those that give it use once, few, many or a size class.

v_gene	abundance	j_gene	d_gene	CDR3aa	CDR3nt
TRBV7-2	.	TRBJ2-5	TRBD1	CASSLQGERTTQYF	TGTGCCAGCAGCTTGCAGGGGGAAAGAACTACCCAGTACTTC
TRBV28	.	TRBJ1-5	.	CASSTGQTRSKPQHF	TGTGCCAGCAGCACTGGACAGACCCGGAGTAAGCCCCAGCATTTT
TRBV6-5	few	TRBJ1-5	TRBD1	CASQDRVGQPQHF	TGTGCCAGCCAGGACAGGGTTGGACAGCCCCAGCATTTT
TRBV4-3	.	TRBJ1-1	.	CASSQDSGDTEAFF	TGCGCCAGCAGCCAAGACAGCGGGGACACTGAAGCTTTCTTT
TRBV4-1	.	TRBJ2-3	.	CASSLGRVVNTQYF	TGCGCCAGCAGCCTGGGCAGGGTGGTTAATACGCAGTATTTT
TRBV18	.	TRBJ1-1	.	CASSPLAGWTAFF	TGTGCCAGCTCACCATTAGCAGGGTGGACGGCTTTCTTT
TRBV28	.	TRBJ1-6	TRBD1	CASRTGQAGVSLHF	TGTGCCAGCAGGACCGGACAGGCGGGTGTTTCCCTCCACTTT
TRBV6-5	.	TRBJ1-5	TRBD1	CASSQLTGGDQPQHF	TGTGCCAGCAGTCAGTTGACAGGGGGGGATCAGCCCCAGCATTTT
TRBV11-2	.	TRBJ2-5	.	CASSLGRQGQETQYF	TGTGCCAGCAGCTTAGGTAGGCAGGGACAAGAGACCCAGTACTTC
TRBV2	.	TRBJ1-1	TRBD1	CASRRRGANTEAFF	TGTGCCAGCAGGCGCAGGGGGGCGAACACTGAAGCTTTCTTT
TRBV19	.	TRBJ2-3	TRBD1	CASSPGQGAYTQYF	TGTGCCAGTAGTCCTGGACAGGGGGCTTATACGCAGTATTTT
TRBV10-1	.	TRBJ2-1	TRBD2	CASSQLAGAFNEQFF	TGCGCCAGCAGCCAACTAGCGGGGGCTTTTAATGAGCAGTTCTTC
TRBV28	.	TRBJ1-6	.	CASKKGPNNSPLHF	TGTGCCAGCAAGAAGGGGCCCAATAATTCACCCCTCCACTTT